The text below deals with one TCR beta chain. Per germline, CDR1 KGHSH and CDR2 LQKENI. The V end lost 2 bases, the J end lost 0 bases, and 7 bases lay between the germline ends. The CDR3 runs to 14 residues. This sample was included in a study of blood T cell repertoires in COVID-19. About the study: Italy, Spain and the United States were the sources of the convalescent and acute COVID-19 samples. The analysed material was cDNA or gDNA that came from T cells, B-cell-depleted T cells, or PBMCs.

In the original processing: The assay estimated nucleated cells by amplifying reference gene primers. Assay used: immunoSEQ multiplex PCR; TCRdb lists only in-frame clones, some missing. The D gene and trimming were derived from the DNA, and the V and J assignments and clone size from that table. The table shows 100,000 to 150,000 clones, with approximately 80% occurring only once. Specimen: peripheral blood. The chain has TRBV18 and TRBJ1-1; no clear D gene. The TCR was taken from a man between 65 and 85 years old with acute or convalescent COVID-19. The chain's CDR3 is CASSPEAMNTEAFF. Written as DNA, the CDR3 is TGTGCCAGCTCACCAGAAGCCATGAACACTGAAGCTTTCTTT.